This note documents a single TCR beta chain sequence. It lacks a known antigen. No base qualities exist here, and no much larger clone lies one base off it. TCR beta VDJ combination and CDR3 sequence profiling used genomic DNA as the template. An Illumina HiSeq 2000 was used for TCR repertoire sequencing. The authors' pipeline ran thus. TRBV/TRBJ rearrangement plots, CDR3 size and DJ length profiles, and Simpson's diversity index were used to assess repertoires. Whichever DNA sequence was most abundant in the deep sequencing data was defined as the immunodominant clone. CDR3 amino acid sequences were checked for sharing across subjects and were also compared against the VDJdb database and published repertoires. Clones were called with MiXCR by TCRdb after fastp trimmed the public reads at Q25, and only in-frame beta chains were retained. CDR3 protein sequences are deduplicated, and each keeps its most common genes and DNA. These V and J calls originate from TCRdb's pipeline instead of the authors' own analysis. Within this sample are 450,000 to 600,000 distinct CDR3 sequences, with less than 35% of them counted one time only. Of the sample, approximately 0.82% falls within the top ten clones.

This record belongs to a study of CD8+CD57+ T cells in acquired aplastic anemia listed by TCRdb under 2018. For context, the study as a whole: DNA extracted from sorted CD4+ and CD8+ cells had a mean of 3.2 ug, with a range of about 0.18 to 27.4 ug. A CD8+CD57+ expansion meant a frequency higher than the mean frequency seen in healthy subjects.

The patients picked for sequencing were ones in whom flow cytometry had shown an expansion of CD8+CD57+ cells. Every patient had a diagnosis of severe acquired aplastic anemia based on International Study of Aplastic Anemia and Agranulocytosis and Camitta criteria. Patients had received no therapy at the time of blood sampling. The study deep-sequenced TCR repertoires of sorted CD4+ and CD8+ blood T cells from severe aplastic anemia patients and healthy subjects. Patients were enrolled under clinicaltrials.gov protocols 00001620, 01623167, 00001397, 00071045, 00081523 and 00961064 in the USA. Ficoll-Paque density gradient centrifugation was used to isolate peripheral blood mononuclear cells. Before DNA extraction, CD4+ and CD8+ T cells were sorted by FACS or by magnetic beads. Reading from cysteine to phenylalanine, the CDR3 counts 13 amino acids. The sequence is cut down to CDR3 DNA, 39 bases in frame from base 1. The germline ends are 12 bases apart after V is trimmed by 6 bases and J by 6 bases. As encoded in the germline V gene, CDR1 is MGHDK while CDR2 is SYGVNS.

What the authors observed across the whole study: Patients and healthy controls showed no significant difference in CD8+ Simpson's diversity (P=0.060). Although roughly 29 CD8+ CDR3 sequences were shared by patients and controls, these sequences appeared highly expressed in patients and within the immunodominant clones of patients.

The chain is assembled from TRBV25-1 and TRBJ2-1; the D gene may be TRBD1 or TRBD2, since each aligns over 5 bases. The receptor was isolated from a human donor with aplastic anemia. What was sequenced was sorted CD4+, CD8+, or CD8+CD57+ T cells (not recorded which) from PBMCs. The CDR3 corresponds to CASSLLGTNEQFF. The sequenced DNA is TGTGCCAGCAGCTTGTTAGGGACCAATGAGCAGTTCTTC.